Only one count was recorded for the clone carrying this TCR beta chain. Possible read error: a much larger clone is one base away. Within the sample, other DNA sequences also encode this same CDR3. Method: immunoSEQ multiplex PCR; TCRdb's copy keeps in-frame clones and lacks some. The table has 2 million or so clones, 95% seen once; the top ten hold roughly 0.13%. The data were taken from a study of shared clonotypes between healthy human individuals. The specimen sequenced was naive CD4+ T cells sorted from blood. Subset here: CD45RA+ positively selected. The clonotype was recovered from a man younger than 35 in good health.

The CDR3 coding sequence is TGTGCCAGCAGCCAGGGCCCTGAAGCTTTCTTT. Translating it yields CASSQGPEAFF. The chain carries TRBV6-5 and TRBJ1-1, with D possibly being TRBD1 (5 bases). Per germline, CDR1 MNHEY and CDR2 SVGAGI. Trimming took off 6 bases at V and 6 bases at J, with 8 bases between the two ends. The CDR3 is 11 amino acids.